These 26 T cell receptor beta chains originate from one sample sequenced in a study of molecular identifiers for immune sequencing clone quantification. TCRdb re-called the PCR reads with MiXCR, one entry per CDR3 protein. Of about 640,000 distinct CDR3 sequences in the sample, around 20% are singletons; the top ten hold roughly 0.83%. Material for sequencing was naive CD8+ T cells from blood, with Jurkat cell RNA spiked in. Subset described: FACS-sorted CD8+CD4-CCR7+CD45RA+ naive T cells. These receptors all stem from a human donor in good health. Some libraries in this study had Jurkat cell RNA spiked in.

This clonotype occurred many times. In DNA form, the CDR3 reads TGTGCCAGCACTCTACAGGTCGGGGTTGAGCAGTTCTTC. This encodes CASTLQVGVEQFF. This chain connects TRBV6-2 or TRBV6-3 to TRBJ2-1; the D call may be TRBD1 or TRBD2 (5 bases each). This CDR3 contains 13 residues. Per germline, CDR1 MNHEY and CDR2 SVGEGT. V lost 7 bases and J lost 9, with 16 bases in between.

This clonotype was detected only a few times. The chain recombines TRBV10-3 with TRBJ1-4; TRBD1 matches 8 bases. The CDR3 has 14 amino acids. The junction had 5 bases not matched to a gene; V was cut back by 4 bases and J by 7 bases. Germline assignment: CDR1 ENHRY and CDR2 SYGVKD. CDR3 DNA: TGTGCCATCAGTGGGGGACAGGAGGGTGAAAAACTGTTTTTT. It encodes CAISGGQEGEKLFF.

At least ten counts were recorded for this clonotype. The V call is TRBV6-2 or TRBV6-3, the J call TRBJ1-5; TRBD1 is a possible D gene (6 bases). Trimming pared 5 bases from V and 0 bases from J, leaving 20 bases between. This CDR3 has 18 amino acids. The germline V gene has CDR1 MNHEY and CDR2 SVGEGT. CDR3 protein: CASSQRTEPSYSNQPQHF. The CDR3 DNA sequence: TGTGCCAGCAGTCAAAGGACAGAGCCGAGCTATAGCAATCAGCCCCAGCATTTT.

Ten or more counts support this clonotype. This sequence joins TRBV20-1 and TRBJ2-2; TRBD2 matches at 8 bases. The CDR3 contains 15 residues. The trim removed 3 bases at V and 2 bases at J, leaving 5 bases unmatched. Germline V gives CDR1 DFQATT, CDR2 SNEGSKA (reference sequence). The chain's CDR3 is CSARSLAVNTGELFF. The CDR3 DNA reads TGCAGTGCTAGGTCACTAGCGGTAAACACCGGGGAGCTGTTTTTT.

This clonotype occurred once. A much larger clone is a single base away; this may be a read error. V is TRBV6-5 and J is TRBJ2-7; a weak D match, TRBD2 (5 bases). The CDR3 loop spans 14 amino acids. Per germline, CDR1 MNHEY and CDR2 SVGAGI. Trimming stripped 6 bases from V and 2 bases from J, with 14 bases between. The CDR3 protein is CASSLLLGAYEQYF. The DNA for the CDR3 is TGTGCCAGCAGCTTACTCCTGGGAGCCTACGAGCAGTACTTC.

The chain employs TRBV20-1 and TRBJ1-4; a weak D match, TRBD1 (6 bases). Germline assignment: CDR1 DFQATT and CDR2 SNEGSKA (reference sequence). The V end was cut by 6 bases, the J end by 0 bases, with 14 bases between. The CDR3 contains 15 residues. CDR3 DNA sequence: TGCAGTGCCCCCAGGACAGCTACAACTAATGAAAAACTGTTTTTT. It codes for CSAPRTATTNEKLFF.

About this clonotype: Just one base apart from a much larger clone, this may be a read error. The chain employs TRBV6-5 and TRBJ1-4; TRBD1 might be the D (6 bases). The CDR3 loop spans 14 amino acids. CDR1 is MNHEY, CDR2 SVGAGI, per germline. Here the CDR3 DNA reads TGTGCCAGCAGTTACTTACAGGGAGATGAAAAACCGTTTTTT. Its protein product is CASSYLQGDEKPFF.

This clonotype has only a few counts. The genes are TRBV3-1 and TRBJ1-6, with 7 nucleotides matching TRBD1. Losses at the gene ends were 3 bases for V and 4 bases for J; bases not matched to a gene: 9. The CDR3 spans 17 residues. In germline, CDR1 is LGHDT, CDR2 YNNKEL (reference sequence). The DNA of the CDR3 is TGTGCCAGCAGCCATTTCCCAGGGGGGGGGTATAATTCACCCCTCCACTTT. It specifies CASSHFPGGGYNSPLHF.

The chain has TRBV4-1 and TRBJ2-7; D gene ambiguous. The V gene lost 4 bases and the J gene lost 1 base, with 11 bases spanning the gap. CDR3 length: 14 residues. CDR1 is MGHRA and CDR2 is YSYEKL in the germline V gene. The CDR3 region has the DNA TGCGCCAGCAGCCTCCTGGAGCAGTCCTACGAGCAGTACTTC. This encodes CASSLLEQSYEQYF.

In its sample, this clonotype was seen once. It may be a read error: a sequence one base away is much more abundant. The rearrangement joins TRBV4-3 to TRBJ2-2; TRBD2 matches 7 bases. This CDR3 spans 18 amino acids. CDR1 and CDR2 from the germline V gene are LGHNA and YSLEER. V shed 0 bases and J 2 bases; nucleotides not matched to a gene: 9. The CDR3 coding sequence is TGCGCCAGCAGCCAAGAGGCCGGGGCTAGCGGCAACACCGGGGAGCTGTTTTTT. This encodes CASSQEAGASGNTGELFF.

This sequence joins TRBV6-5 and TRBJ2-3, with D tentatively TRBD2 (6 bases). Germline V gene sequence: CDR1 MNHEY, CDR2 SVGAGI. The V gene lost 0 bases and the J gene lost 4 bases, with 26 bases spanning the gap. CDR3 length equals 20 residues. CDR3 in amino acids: CASSYSIQDYHQPSADTQYF. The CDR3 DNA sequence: TGTGCCAGCAGTTACTCGATTCAAGACTACCATCAACCTAGCGCAGATACGCAGTATTTT.

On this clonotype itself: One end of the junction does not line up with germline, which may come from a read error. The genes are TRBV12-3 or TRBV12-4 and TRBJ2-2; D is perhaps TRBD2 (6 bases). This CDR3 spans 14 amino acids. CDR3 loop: CASRTQMNTGGLFF. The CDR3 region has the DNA TGTGCCAGCAGGACACAGATGAACACCGGGGGGCTGTTTTTT.

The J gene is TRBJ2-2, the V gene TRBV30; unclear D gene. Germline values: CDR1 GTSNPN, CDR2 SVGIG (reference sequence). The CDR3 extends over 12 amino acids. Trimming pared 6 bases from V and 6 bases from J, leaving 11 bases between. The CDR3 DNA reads TGTGCCTGCTTTCCCCTACCCGGGGAGCTGTTTTTT. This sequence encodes CACFPLPGELFF.

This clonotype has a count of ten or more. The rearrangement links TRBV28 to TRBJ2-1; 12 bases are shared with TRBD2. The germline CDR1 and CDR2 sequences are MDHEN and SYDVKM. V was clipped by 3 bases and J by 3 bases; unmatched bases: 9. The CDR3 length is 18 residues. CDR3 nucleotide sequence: TGTGCCAGCAGTTTCCGGACTAGCGGGACCGTCCTCTACAATGAGCAGTTCTTC. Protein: CASSFRTSGTVLYNEQFF.

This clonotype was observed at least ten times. CDR3 bases: TGTGCCAGCAGCTTAGTTCCCAACGACAGGGTCTCTGGAAACACCATATATTTT. This codes for CASSLVPNDRVSGNTIYF. V and J are TRBV7-2 and TRBJ1-3; 7 bases agree with TRBD1. Looked up from germline, CDR1 is SGHTA and CDR2 is FQGNSA. Trimming took 1 base from V and 0 from J; bases not matched to a gene: 9. The CDR3 is made up of 18 amino acids.

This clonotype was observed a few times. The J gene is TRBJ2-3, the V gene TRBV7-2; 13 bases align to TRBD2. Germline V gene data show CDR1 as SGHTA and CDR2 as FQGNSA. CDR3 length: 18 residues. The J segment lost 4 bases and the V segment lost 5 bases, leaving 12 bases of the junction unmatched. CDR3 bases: TGTGCCAGCAGCCAAGGGACTAGCGGGAATCTGGGGGCAGATACGCAGTATTTT. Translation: CASSQGTSGNLGADTQYF.

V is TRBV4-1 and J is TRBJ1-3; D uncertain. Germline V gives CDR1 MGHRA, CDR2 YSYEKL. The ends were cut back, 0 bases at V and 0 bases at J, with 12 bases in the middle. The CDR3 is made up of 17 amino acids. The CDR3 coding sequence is TGCGCCAGCAGCCAAGATCGTGGAGGTCTCTCTGGAAACACCATATATTTT. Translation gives CASSQDRGGLSGNTIYF.

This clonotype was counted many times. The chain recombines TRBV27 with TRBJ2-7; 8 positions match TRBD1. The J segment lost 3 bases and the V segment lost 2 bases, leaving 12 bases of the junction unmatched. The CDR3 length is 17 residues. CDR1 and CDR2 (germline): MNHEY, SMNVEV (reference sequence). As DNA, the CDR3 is TGTGCCAGCAGTTTAGGAGGGGCAGGGGGCCTGGTCTACGAGCAGTACTTC. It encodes CASSLGGAGGLVYEQYF.

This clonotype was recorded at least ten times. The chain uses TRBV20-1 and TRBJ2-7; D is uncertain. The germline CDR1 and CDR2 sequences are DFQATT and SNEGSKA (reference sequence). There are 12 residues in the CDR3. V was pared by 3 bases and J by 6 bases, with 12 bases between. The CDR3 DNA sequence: TGCAGTGCTAGGCGAGACCCAAGCGAGCAGTACTTC. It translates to CSARRDPSEQYF.

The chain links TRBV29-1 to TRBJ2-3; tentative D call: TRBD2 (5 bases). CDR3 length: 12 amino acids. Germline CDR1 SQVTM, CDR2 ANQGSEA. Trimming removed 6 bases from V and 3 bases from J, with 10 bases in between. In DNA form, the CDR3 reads TGCAGCGTGCTACTAGGGACAGATACGCAGTATTTT. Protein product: CSVLLGTDTQYF.

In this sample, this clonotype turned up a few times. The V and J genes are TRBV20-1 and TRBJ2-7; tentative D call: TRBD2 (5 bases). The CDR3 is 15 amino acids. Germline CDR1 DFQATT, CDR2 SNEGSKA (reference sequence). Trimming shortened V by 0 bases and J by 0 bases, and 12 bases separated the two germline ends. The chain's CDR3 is CSARDTGVNSYEQYF. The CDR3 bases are TGCAGTGCTAGAGATACCGGGGTCAACTCCTACGAGCAGTACTTC.

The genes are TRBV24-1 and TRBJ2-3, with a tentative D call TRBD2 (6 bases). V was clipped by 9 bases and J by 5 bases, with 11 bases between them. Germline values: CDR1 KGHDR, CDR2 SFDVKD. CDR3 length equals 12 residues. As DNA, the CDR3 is TGTGCCACCTACGGGGAGGAAGATACGCAGTATTTT. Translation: CATYGEEDTQYF.

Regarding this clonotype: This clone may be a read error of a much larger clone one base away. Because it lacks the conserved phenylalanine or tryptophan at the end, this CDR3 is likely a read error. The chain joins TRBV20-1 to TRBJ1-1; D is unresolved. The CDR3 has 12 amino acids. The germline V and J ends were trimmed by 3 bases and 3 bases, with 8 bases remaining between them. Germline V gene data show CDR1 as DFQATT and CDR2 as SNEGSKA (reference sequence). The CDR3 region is CSASGGDTEAFL. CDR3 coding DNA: TGCAGTGCTAGTGGTGGGGACACTGAAGCTTTCCTT.

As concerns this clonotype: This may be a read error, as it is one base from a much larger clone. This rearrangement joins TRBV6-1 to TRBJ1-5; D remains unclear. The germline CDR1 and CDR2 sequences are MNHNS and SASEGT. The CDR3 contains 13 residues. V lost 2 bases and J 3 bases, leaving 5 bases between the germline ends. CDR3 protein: CASSEFNNQPQHF. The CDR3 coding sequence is TGTGCCAGCAGTGAATTTAACAATCAGCCCCAGCATTTT.

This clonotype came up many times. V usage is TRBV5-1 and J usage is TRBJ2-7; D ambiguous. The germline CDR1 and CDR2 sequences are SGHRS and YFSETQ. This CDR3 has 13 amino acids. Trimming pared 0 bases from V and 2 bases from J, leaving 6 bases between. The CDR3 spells CASSLDSAYEQYF. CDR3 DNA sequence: TGCGCCAGCAGCTTGGACTCGGCCTACGAGCAGTACTTC.

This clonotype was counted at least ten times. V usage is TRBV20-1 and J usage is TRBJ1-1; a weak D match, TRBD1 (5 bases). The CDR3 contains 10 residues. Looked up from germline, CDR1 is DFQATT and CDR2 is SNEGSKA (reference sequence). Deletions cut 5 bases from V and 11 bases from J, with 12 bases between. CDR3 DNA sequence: TGCAGTGCTTGGGGACTGTGGGCTTTCTTT. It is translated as CSAWGLWAFF.